The 9 T cell receptor beta chains given below trace back to one sample, sequenced in a study of CD8 T cells in ankylosing spondylitis. TCRdb itself ran the 5' RACE reads through MiXCR, one entry per CDR3 protein. Among about 200,000 distinct CDR3 sequences listed, around 25% were seen once. Material for sequencing was blood, either unsorted or a sorted T cell fraction (not recorded which). Receptors originate from a male donor with ankylosing spondylitis or in good health (not recorded which).

This clonotype came up a few times. This chain joins TRBV5-1 and TRBJ2-3, with a possible D match to TRBD1 (6 bases). V gave up 0 bases and J gave up 5 bases, with 16 bases separating them. Germline V lookup: CDR1 SGHRS, CDR2 YFSETQ. The length of the CDR3 is 16 residues. The CDR3 DNA reads TGCGCCAGCAGCTTGGCGAAGACAGGAATGGGAGATACGCAGTATTTT. This sequence encodes CASSLAKTGMGDTQYF.

This chain uses TRBV5-6 with TRBJ2-2; weak D call: TRBD2 (6 bases). Germline CDR1 and CDR2: SGHDT and YYEEEE. The CDR3 contains 16 residues. Trimming took 1 base from V and 11 from J, leaving 21 bases between them. The CDR3 DNA reads as TGTGCCAGCAGCTTGATTGCGCCCCGGCGGGCGGGAGAGCTGTTTTTT. Translation gives CASSLIAPRRAGELFF. The full variable domain, rest sourced from reference TRBV5-6 and TRBJ2-2, is DAGVTQSPTHLIKTRGQQVTLRCSPKSGHDTVSWYQQALGQGPQFIFQYYEEEERQRGNFPDRFSGHQFPNYSSELNVNALLLGDSALYLCASSLIAPRRAGELFFGEGSRLTVL.

Many counts were recorded for this clonotype. The chain uses TRBV25-1 and TRBJ1-5; the match to TRBD1 covers 7 bases. Germline V lookup: CDR1 MGHDK, CDR2 SYGVNS. Germline trimming cut 4 bases from V and 2 bases from J; bases unmatched to any gene: 5. The CDR3 runs to 15 residues. In DNA, the CDR3 is TGTGCCAGCAGTGCCATAGGACAGGGCAATCAGCCCCAGCATTTT. Translated, it gives CASSAIGQGNQPQHF.

This chain joins TRBV4-3 and TRBJ2-5; perhaps TRBD2 as D (5 bases). Per germline, CDR1 LGHNA and CDR2 YSLEER. The V end lost 0 bases, the J end lost 7 bases, and 6 bases lay between the germline ends. The CDR3 is 12 amino acids. CDR3 residues: CASSQDGGTQYF. The CDR3 DNA reads as TGCGCCAGCAGCCAAGATGGAGGGACCCAGTACTTC.

This chain joins TRBV20-1 and TRBJ2-7; perhaps TRBD1 as D (6 bases). Per the germline V gene, CDR1 is DFQATT and CDR2 is SNEGSKA (reference sequence). Deletions cut 6 bases from V and 5 bases from J, with 14 bases between. The CDR3 covers 12 residues. DNA of the CDR3: TGCAGTGCCGCTTGGGGGCCTGACGAGCAGTACTTC. It translates to CSAAWGPDEQYF.

The chain links TRBV6-1 to TRBJ2-3; 9 nucleotides agree with TRBD2. Germline CDR1 and CDR2: MNHNS and SASEGT. The CDR3 is made up of 16 amino acids. The trim removed 5 bases at V and 0 bases at J, leaving 6 bases unmatched. The CDR3 reads CASSRRTSASTDTQYF. The CDR3 DNA is TGTGCCAGCAGTCGGAGGACTAGCGCGAGCACAGATACGCAGTATTTT.

Points on this clonotype: At one end the junction does not follow the germline gene, possibly because of a read error. This chain joins TRBV7-7 and TRBJ2-1; perhaps TRBD1 as D (5 bases). The germline V gene encodes CDR1 SSHAT and CDR2 FNYEAQ (reference sequence). This CDR3 comprises 16 residues. For the CDR3, the DNA is TGTGCTAGCAGCTCGAAAGCAGGGATGGACTACAATGAGCAGTTCTTC. Amino acid sequence: CASSSKAGMDYNEQFF.

This clonotype has just a few counts. The genes are TRBV20-1 and TRBJ2-1; 7 bases are a match to TRBD1. Germline V gene lookup returns CDR1 DFQATT and CDR2 SNEGSKA (reference sequence). CDR3 length equals 12 residues. The V and J ends lost 5 bases and 4 bases, in that order; junction bases with no gene match: 2. As DNA, the CDR3 is TGCAGTGCTCAGGGACAGTACAATGAGCAGTTCTTC. Its translation: CSAQGQYNEQFF.

The chain uses TRBV4-1 and TRBJ2-3, with TRBD1 matching over 9 bases. Germline V CDR1 and CDR2: MGHRA, YSYEKL. Germline trimming cut 4 bases from V and 5 bases from J; bases unmatched to any gene: 4. This CDR3 is 14 amino acids long. This CDR3 reads CASSRDRAGDTQYF. The CDR3 DNA reads as TGCGCCAGCAGCCGGGACAGGGCAGGAGATACGCAGTATTTT.